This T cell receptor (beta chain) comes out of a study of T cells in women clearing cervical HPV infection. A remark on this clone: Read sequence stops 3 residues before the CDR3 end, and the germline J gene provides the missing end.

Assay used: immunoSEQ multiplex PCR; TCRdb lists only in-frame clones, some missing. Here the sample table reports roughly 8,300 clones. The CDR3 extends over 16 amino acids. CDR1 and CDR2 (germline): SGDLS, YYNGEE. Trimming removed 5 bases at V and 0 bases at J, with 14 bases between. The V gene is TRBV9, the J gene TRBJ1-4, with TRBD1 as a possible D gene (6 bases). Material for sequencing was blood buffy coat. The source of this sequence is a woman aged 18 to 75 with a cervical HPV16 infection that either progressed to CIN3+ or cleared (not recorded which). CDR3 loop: CASSHLRTATNEKLFF. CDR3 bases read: TGTGCCAGCAGTCATCTGCGGACAGCAACTAATGAAAAA.